These T cell receptor beta chains were read from a single sample in a study of blood T cell repertoires in COVID-19. Repertoires were generated with immunoSEQ multiplex PCR, while TCRdb's copy carries only in-frame clones and drops some. This sample yields about 240,000 clones, of which about 89% are seen a single time; approximately 9% belongs to the top ten. Specimen: PBMCs or T cells enriched from blood (not recorded which). Receptors were obtained from a man aged 35 to 55 who had recovered from COVID-19. CDR3s include the opening cysteine and the closing phenylalanine or tryptophan. D genes are given only for firm matches. Expanded clones get a size class; other rows say once, few or many, or leave the size out.

d_gene	v_gene	abundance	j_gene	CDR3aa	CDR3nt
.	TRBV6-5	.	TRBJ1-5	CASSLDSAGYQPQHF	TGTGCCAGCAGTCTTGATTCGGCGGGGTATCAGCCCCAGCATTTT
.	TRBV10-3	.	TRBJ2-3	CAISDLASTDTQYF	TGTGCCATCAGTGACCTAGCTAGCACAGATACGCAGTATTTT
.	TRBV2	.	TRBJ2-2	CASSEGRANTGELFF	TGTGCCAGCAGTGAAGGTCGAGCGAACACCGGGGAGCTGTTTTTT
.	TRBV14	.	TRBJ2-3	CASSRTVSTDTQYF	TGTGCCAGCAGCCGGACAGTTAGCACAGATACGCAGTATTTT
TRBD1	TRBV19	.	TRBJ2-1	CASTLTGQVNEQFF	TGTGCCAGTACCCTGACAGGACAGGTCAATGAGCAGTTCTTC
.	TRBV7-9	.	TRBJ1-1	CASSLNFLEAFF	TGTGCCAGCAGCTTAAATTTTTTAGAAGCTTTCTTT
.	TRBV10-1	.	TRBJ1-1	CASSEGPGQSEAFF	TGCGCCAGCAGTGAGGGCCCCGGACAGTCAGAAGCTTTCTTT
.	TRBV11-3	.	TRBJ2-3	CASSLAGVAADTQYF	TGTGCCAGCAGCTTAGCGGGGGTGGCCGCCGATACGCAGTATTTT
TRBD1	TRBV6-2/TRBV6-3	once	TRBJ1-6	CASSRTGVGNSPLHF	TGTGCCAGCAGTCGCACAGGGGTGGGTAATTCACCCCTCCACTTT
.	TRBV7-6	.	TRBJ2-6	CASSSLREHVSGANVLTF	TGTGCCAGCAGCTCCCTCCGGGAACATGTCTCTGGGGCCAACGTCCTGACTTTC
TRBD1	TRBV28	.	TRBJ2-7	CASSWTGNVYEQYF	TGTGCCAGCAGTTGGACAGGGAATGTCTACGAGCAGTACTTC
.	TRBV6-1	.	TRBJ2-7	CASSELTVPTYEQYF	TGTGCCAGCAGTGAACTGACAGTACCTACCTACGAGCAGTACTTC
TRBD2	TRBV28	.	TRBJ2-1	CASPAPGLAVNYNEQFF	TGTGCCAGCCCTGCTCCGGGACTAGCGGTGAATTACAATGAGCAGTTCTTC
.	TRBV6-5	many	TRBJ2-3	CASSYSGQVIDTQYF	TGTGCCAGCAGTTACTCCGGACAAGTAATAGATACGCAGTATTTT
.	TRBV7-9	once	TRBJ2-7	CASTPYYSGEAYEQYF	TGTGCCAGCACCCCCTACTACTCCGGGGAGGCTTACGAGCAGTACTTC
.	TRBV15	.	TRBJ1-1	CATSRGAGRNTEAFF	TGTGCCACCAGCAGAGGAGCAGGCAGGAACACTGAAGCTTTCTTT
.	TRBV4-3	once	TRBJ2-1	CASSQGGTAAYNEQFF	TGCGCCAGCAGCCAAGGTGGGACTGCGGCCTACAATGAGCAGTTCTTC
.	TRBV6-1	.	TRBJ2-7	CASSEASITLSDEQYF	TGTGCCAGCAGTGAAGCATCGATCACGCTATCGGACGAGCAGTACTTC
TRBD1	TRBV11-2	.	TRBJ1-3	CASSRTGTGNTIYF	TGTGCCAGCAGCAGGACAGGGACTGGAAACACCATATATTTT
.	TRBV7-9	.	TRBJ2-7	CASSGASGDEQYF	TGTGCCAGCAGCGGGGCGTCGGGGGACGAGCAGTACTTC
TRBD1	TRBV28	.	TRBJ2-7	CASSPGQGKYEQYF	TGTGCCAGCAGTCCGGGACAGGGGAAGTACGAGCAGTACTTC
TRBD1	TRBV5-3	.	TRBJ1-1	CARSLARGLMGTEAFF	TGTGCCAGAAGCTTGGCCAGGGGGCTTATGGGCACTGAAGCTTTCTTT
.	TRBV9	once	TRBJ2-7	CASSVAMFGQGYEQYF	TGTGCCAGCAGCGTAGCAATGTTCGGCCAGGGGTACGAGCAGTACTTC
.	TRBV28	.	TRBJ2-3	CASRPAGPVSTDTQYF	TGTGCCAGCAGGCCAGCGGGCCCTGTAAGCACAGATACGCAGTATTTT
.	TRBV12-2	.	TRBJ2-7	CASRLVGILAGTTYEQYF	TGTGCAAGTCGCTTAGTTGGAATCCTAGCGGGGACAACCTACGAGCAGTACTTC
.	TRBV5-3	.	TRBJ2-7	CARSAAGPIPDHEQYF	TGTGCCAGAAGCGCGGCCGGCCCCATCCCCGACCACGAGCAGTACTTC
.	TRBV5-4	.	TRBJ1-6	CASSSGLSNSPLHF	TGTGCCAGCAGCTCGGGTCTATCAAATTCACCCCTCCACTTT
TRBD1	TRBV7-3	.	TRBJ2-1	CASSYTGDEQFF	TGTGCCAGCAGCTACACAGGGGATGAGCAGTTCTTC
.	TRBV6-1	.	TRBJ2-5	CASSDPGLQETQYF	TGTGCCAGCAGTGACCCAGGGTTACAAGAGACCCAGTACTTC
TRBD1	TRBV24-1	.	TRBJ1-5	CATSEAGTGLNQPQHF	TGTGCCACCAGTGAAGCCGGGACAGGGCTGAATCAGCCCCAGCATTTT
.	TRBV7-2	.	TRBJ1-2	CASSLGGDGYTF	TGTGCCAGCAGCTTAGGGGGGGACGGCTACACCTTC
TRBD2	TRBV7-7	.	TRBJ2-7	CASSHTPLAGGLVQYF	TGTGCCAGCAGCCACACCCCACTAGCGGGAGGGCTTGTGCAGTACTTC
TRBD2	TRBV3-1/TRBV3-2	.	TRBJ2-5	CASSQLPGGWETQYF	TGTGCCAGCAGCCAGCTACCCGGGGGGTGGGAGACCCAGTACTTC